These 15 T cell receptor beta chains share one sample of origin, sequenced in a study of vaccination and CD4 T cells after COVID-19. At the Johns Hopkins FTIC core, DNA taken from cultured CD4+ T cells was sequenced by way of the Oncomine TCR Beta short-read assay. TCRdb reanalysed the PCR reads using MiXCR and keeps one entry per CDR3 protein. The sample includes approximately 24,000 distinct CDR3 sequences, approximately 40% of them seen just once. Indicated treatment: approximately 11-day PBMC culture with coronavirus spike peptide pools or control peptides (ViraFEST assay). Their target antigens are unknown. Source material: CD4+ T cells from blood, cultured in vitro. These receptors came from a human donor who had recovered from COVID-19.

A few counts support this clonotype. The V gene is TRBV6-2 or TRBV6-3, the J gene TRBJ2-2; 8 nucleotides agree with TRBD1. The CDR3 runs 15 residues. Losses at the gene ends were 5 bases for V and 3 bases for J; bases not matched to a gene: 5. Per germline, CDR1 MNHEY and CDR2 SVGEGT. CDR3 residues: CASSGRQGYTGELFF. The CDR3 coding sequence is TGTGCCAGCAGTGGGAGACAGGGGTACACCGGGGAGCTGTTTTTT.

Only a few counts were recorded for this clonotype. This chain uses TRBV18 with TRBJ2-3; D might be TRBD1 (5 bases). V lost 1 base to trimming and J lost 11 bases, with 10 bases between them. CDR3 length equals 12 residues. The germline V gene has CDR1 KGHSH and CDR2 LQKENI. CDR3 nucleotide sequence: TGTGCCAGCTCACCACAGGGGCGCATGCAGTATTTT. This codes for CASSPQGRMQYF.

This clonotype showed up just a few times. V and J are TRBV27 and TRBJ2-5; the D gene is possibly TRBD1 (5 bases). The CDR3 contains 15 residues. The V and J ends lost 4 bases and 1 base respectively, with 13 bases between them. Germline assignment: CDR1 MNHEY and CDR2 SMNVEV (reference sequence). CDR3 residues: CASSSTLQGQETQYF. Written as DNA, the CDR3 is TGTGCCAGCAGTTCCACCCTCCAGGGCCAAGAGACCCAGTACTTC.

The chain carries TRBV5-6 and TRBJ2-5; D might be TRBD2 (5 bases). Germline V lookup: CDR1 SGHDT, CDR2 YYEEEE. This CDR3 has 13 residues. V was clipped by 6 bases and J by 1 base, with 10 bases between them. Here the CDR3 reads CASTLAFQETQYF. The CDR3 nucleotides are TGTGCCAGCACCTTAGCGTTCCAAGAGACCCAGTACTTC.

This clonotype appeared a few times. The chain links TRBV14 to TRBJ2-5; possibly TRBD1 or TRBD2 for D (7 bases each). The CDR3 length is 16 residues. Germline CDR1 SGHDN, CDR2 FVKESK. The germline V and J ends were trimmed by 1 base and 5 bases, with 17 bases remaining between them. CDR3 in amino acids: CASSQAYRGGTETQYF. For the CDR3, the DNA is TGTGCCAGCAGCCAAGCTTACAGGGGAGGGACGGAGACCCAGTACTTC.

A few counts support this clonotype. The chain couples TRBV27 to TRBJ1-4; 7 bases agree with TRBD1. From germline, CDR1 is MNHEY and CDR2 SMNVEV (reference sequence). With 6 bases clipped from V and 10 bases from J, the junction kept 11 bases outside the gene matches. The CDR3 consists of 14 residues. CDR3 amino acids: CASRRVLQGGKLFF. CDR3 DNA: TGTGCCAGCAGACGGGTCCTGCAGGGGGGAAAACTGTTTTTT.

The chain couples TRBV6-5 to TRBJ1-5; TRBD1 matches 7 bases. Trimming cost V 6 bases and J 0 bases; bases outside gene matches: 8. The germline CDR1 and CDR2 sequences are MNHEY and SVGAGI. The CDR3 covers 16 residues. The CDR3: CASRYGTVYSNQPQHF. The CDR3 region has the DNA TGTGCCAGCAGGTACGGGACAGTATATAGCAATCAGCCCCAGCATTTT.

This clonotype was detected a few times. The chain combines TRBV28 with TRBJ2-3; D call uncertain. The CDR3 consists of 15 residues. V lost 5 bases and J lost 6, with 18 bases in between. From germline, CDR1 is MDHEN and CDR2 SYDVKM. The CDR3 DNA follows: TGTGCCAGCAGTCCTGAGACACCCGCCGCGGATACGCAGTATTTT. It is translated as CASSPETPAADTQYF.

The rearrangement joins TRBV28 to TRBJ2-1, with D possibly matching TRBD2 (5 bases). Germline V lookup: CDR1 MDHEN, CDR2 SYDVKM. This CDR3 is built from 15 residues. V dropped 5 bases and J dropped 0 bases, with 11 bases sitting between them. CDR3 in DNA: TGTGCCAGCAGTGGGAGATTGAGCTCCTACAATGAGCAGTTCTTC. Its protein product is CASSGRLSSYNEQFF.

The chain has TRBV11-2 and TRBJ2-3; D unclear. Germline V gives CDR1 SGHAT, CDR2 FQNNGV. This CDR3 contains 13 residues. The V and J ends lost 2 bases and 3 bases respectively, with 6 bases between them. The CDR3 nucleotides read TGTGCCAGCAGCTTAAGTGCGACAGATACGCAGTATTTT. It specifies CASSLSATDTQYF.

This CDR3 is CASSLDYQVEQYF. CDR3 bases: TGTGCCAGCAGCTTAGATTACCAGGTCGAGCAGTACTTC. The rearrangement joins TRBV11-2 to TRBJ2-7; unclear D gene. The germline V and J ends were trimmed by 0 bases and 6 bases, with 9 bases remaining between them. Germline V gives CDR1 SGHAT, CDR2 FQNNGV. The CDR3 has 13 residues.

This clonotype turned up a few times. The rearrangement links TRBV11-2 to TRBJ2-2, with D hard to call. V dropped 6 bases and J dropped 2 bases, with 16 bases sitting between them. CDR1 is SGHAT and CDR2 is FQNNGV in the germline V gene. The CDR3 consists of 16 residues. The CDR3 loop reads CASSPLVRSNTGELFF. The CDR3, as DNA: TGTGCCAGCAGTCCTTTGGTGCGGAGTAACACCGGGGAGCTGTTTTTT.

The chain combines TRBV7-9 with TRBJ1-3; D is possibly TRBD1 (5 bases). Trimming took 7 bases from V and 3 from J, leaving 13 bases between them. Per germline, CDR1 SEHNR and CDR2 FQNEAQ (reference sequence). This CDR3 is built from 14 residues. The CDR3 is CASNPGQGGNTIYF. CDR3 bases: TGTGCCAGCAACCCTGGGCAGGGTGGAAACACCATATATTTT.

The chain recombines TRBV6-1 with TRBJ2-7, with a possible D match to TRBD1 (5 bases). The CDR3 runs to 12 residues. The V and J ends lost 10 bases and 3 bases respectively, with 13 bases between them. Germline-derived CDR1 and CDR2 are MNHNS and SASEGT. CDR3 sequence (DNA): TGTGCCACCGCTGGGGCGGTCTACGAGCAGTACTTC. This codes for CATAGAVYEQYF.

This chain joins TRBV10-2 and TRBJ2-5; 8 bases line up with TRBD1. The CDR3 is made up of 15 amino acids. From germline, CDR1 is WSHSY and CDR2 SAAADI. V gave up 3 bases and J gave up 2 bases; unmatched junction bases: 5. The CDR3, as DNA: TGCGCCAGCAGTGAATACAGGGGGTTACAAGAGACCCAGTACTTC. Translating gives CASSEYRGLQETQYF.